Reported below is one T cell receptor (beta chain). Its antigen is currently unknown. The primer mix had 60 Vbeta and 13 Jbeta primers. Clones were read by immunoSEQ multiplex PCR, and TCRdb kept only the in-frame ones, dropping some. The sample holds some 160,000 clones; about 78% are singletons and the top ten take roughly 5%. These data are taken from a study of cytomegalovirus exposure and HLA in healthy donors. Study as a whole: Some 80 million unique TCR sequences came from HLA-typed donors in an early release. Study observations and caveats: Researchers counted 164 TCR beta chains as cytomegalovirus-associated. Presence/absence analyses assumed roughly uniform sequencing depth across donors, which may not hold.

This TCR derives from a man aged 40-49 years in good health and CMV-seronegative. Source material: PBMCs.

The CDR3 here is CASVPSGTAKNIQYF. The DNA for the CDR3 is TGTGCCAGCGTACCGAGCGGGACGGCCAAAAACATTCAGTACTTC. The chain has TRBV7-2 and TRBJ2-4, with TRBD2 matching 7 bases. The CDR3 length is 15 residues. Per the germline V gene, CDR1 is SGHTA and CDR2 is FQGNSA. V lost 8 bases and J lost 1; bases outside the gene matches: 8. Drawing the rest from reference TRBV7-2 and TRBJ2-4, the complete variable domain is GAGVSQSPSNKVTEKGKDVELRCDPISGHTALYWYRQSLGQGLEFLIYFQGNSAPDKSGLPSDRFSAERTGGSVSTLTIQRTQQEDSAVYLCASVPSGTAKNIQYFGAGTRLSVL.